This TCR beta chain was obtained from a study of identical twins. V was pared by 4 bases and J by 0 bases, with 5 bases of the junction left unmatched. The germline gives CDR1 DFQATT, CDR2 SNEGSKA (reference sequence). This CDR3 has 14 residues. Template switching created a universal primer site, and the cDNA included unique molecular identifiers. TCRdb passed the 5' RACE reads through MiXCR, listing each CDR3 protein once. The table shows under 1 million distinct CDR3 sequences, with approximately 13% occurring only once. Another study also made use of these data, one on yellow fever vaccine responses in identical twins.

The chain is built from TRBV20-1 and TRBJ2-7; 8 bases map to TRBD2. Sequencing input: PBMCs. This sequence was found in a woman under 30 in good health. The CDR3 protein is CSAKVAGSSYEQYF. DNA for the CDR3: TGCAGTGCTAAGGTAGCGGGAAGCTCCTACGAGCAGTACTTC.